This TCR beta chain came from a study of Ad26.COV2.S vaccination and SARS-CoV-2 variants. Germline V gene lookup returns CDR1 MGHDK and CDR2 SYGVNS. V lost 3 bases to trimming and J lost 8 bases, with 13 bases between them. The CDR3 consists of 14 residues. Noted treatment: roughly 19 received Ad26.COV2.S at low or high dose, single or two shots; a few received placebo; per-sample allocation not given. Material that was analyzed had been drawn on day 63 after the first vaccine or placebo injection. This clone was seen just once. Sequencing used immunoSEQ multiplex PCR; TCRdb keeps in-frame clones, though not all of them. Of approximately 480,000 clones listed, around 88% are singletons.

Source: peripheral blood, taken in a trial of Ad26.COV2.S vaccine versus placebo. The chain couples TRBV25-1 to TRBJ2-2; D might be TRBD1 (5 bases). This receptor was identified in a person between 18 and 59 years old who received the Ad26.COV2.S COVID-19 vaccine or a placebo. The DNA of the CDR3 is TGTGCCAGCAGTGAGACAGCTGTTCCGGGGGAGCTGTTTTTT. Protein: CASSETAVPGELFF.